A selection of T cell receptor beta chains follows, all from one sample in a study of blood T cell repertoires in COVID-19. Measured with immunoSEQ multiplex PCR; TCRdb has only the in-frame clones, and not every one. The sample has under 40,000 clones; approximately 80% are singletons. Sequencing was carried out using peripheral blood. Receptor source: a man between 45 and 60 years old with active or convalescent COVID-19. Each CDR3 is given with its conserved first and last residue. A D gene is named only where the DNA matches it firmly. Clone size is not always given. Where it is, it says once, few, many or a class for expanded clones.

d_call: .
v_call: TRBV6-5
j_call: TRBJ1-2
clone_size: .
cdr3_aa: CASSYTGAYGYTF
cdr3_nt: TGTGCCAGCAGTTACACGGGAGCCTATGGCTACACCTTC

d_call: .
v_call: TRBV7-8
j_call: TRBJ1-4
clone_size: .
cdr3_aa: CASSLVQTGLGRVEKLFF
cdr3_nt: TGTGCCAGCAGCTTAGTTCAGACCGGTTTGGGGAGAGTTGAAAAACTGTTTTTT

d_call: .
v_call: TRBV19
j_call: TRBJ1-5
clone_size: .
cdr3_aa: CASSIDSRQTNQPQHF
cdr3_nt: TGTGCCAGTAGTATAGATTCTCGACAGACCAATCAGCCCCAGCATTTT

d_call: .
v_call: TRBV27
j_call: TRBJ1-3
clone_size: once
cdr3_aa: CASGTGGGGNTIYF
cdr3_nt: TGTGCCAGCGGCACCGGGGGAGGTGGAAACACCATATATTTT

d_call: .
v_call: TRBV9
j_call: TRBJ1-3
clone_size: .
cdr3_aa: CASTKTPQGAGNTIYF
cdr3_nt: TGTGCCAGCACCAAAACCCCTCAGGGCGCTGGAAACACCATATATTTT

d_call: .
v_call: TRBV27
j_call: TRBJ1-2
clone_size: few
cdr3_aa: CASSLSPPTLGGYTF
cdr3_nt: TGTGCCAGCAGTTTATCGCCACCCACATTGGGCGGCTACACCTTC

d_call: TRBD2
v_call: TRBV28
j_call: TRBJ2-1
clone_size: .
cdr3_aa: CASTQTSGGFYNEQFF
cdr3_nt: TGTGCCAGCACCCAAACTAGCGGGGGGTTCTACAATGAGCAGTTCTTC

d_call: TRBD2
v_call: TRBV5-1
j_call: TRBJ2-7
clone_size: .
cdr3_aa: CASSWRGGMEQYF
cdr3_nt: TGCGCCAGCAGCTGGCGGGGGGGAATGGAGCAGTACTTC

d_call: .
v_call: TRBV21-1
j_call: TRBJ1-1
clone_size: .
cdr3_aa: CASSKANWGPFTEAFF
cdr3_nt: TGTGCCAGCAGCAAAGCGAATTGGGGGCCGTTTACTGAAGCTTTCTTT

d_call: .
v_call: TRBV30
j_call: TRBJ1-3
clone_size: .
cdr3_aa: CAWTSGVGVTGNTIYF
cdr3_nt: TGTGCCTGGACATCGGGGGTAGGGGTTACTGGAAACACCATATATTTT

d_call: .
v_call: TRBV27
j_call: TRBJ1-2
clone_size: .
cdr3_aa: CASSPGVGYGYTF
cdr3_nt: TGTGCCAGCAGCCCAGGGGTTGGCTATGGCTACACCTTC

d_call: .
v_call: TRBV30
j_call: TRBJ1-1
clone_size: .
cdr3_aa: CAWRRANTEAFF
cdr3_nt: TGTGCCTGGAGGCGGGCGAACACTGAAGCTTTCTTT

d_call: TRBD1
v_call: TRBV4-1
j_call: TRBJ1-4
clone_size: few
cdr3_aa: CASSQVPTGSFNEKLFF
cdr3_nt: TGCGCCAGCAGCCAAGTACCGACAGGGAGCTTTAATGAAAAACTGTTTTTT

d_call: .
v_call: TRBV7-2
j_call: TRBJ1-5
clone_size: .
cdr3_aa: CASSLGSQNQPQHF
cdr3_nt: TGTGCCAGCAGCTTAGGCTCACAAAATCAGCCCCAGCATTTT

d_call: .
v_call: TRBV10-1
j_call: TRBJ1-2
clone_size: .
cdr3_aa: CASSETGNYGYTF
cdr3_nt: TGCGCCAGCAGTGAGACAGGGAACTATGGCTACACCTTC

d_call: TRBD2
v_call: TRBV19
j_call: TRBJ2-3
clone_size: .
cdr3_aa: CASSTLAGGHTDTQYF
cdr3_nt: TGTGCCAGTAGTACCTTAGCGGGGGGTCATACAGATACGCAGTATTTT

d_call: .
v_call: TRBV3-1/TRBV3-2
j_call: TRBJ2-7
clone_size: .
cdr3_aa: CASSQDALRAYEQYF
cdr3_nt: TGTGCCAGCAGCCAAGATGCGTTGCGGGCCTACGAGCAGTACTTC

d_call: TRBD1
v_call: TRBV5-4
j_call: TRBJ2-1
clone_size: .
cdr3_aa: CASSRGTGNEQFF
cdr3_nt: TGTGCCAGCAGCCGGGGGACAGGGAATGAGCAGTTCTTC

d_call: .
v_call: TRBV4-1
j_call: TRBJ1-4
clone_size: .
cdr3_aa: CASSQDHTGRGEKLFF
cdr3_nt: TGCGCCAGCAGCCAAGATCACACAGGGAGGGGTGAAAAACTGTTTTTT

d_call: .
v_call: TRBV5-1
j_call: TRBJ2-2
clone_size: .
cdr3_aa: CASSFFQGTGELFF
cdr3_nt: TGCGCCAGCAGCTTCTTCCAGGGGACCGGGGAGCTGTTTTTT

d_call: TRBD1
v_call: TRBV9
j_call: TRBJ2-7
clone_size: .
cdr3_aa: CASSGRDRSPYEQYF
cdr3_nt: TGTGCCAGCAGCGGACGGGACAGGAGCCCCTACGAGCAGTACTTC

d_call: TRBD1
v_call: TRBV9
j_call: TRBJ1-4
clone_size: .
cdr3_aa: CASSADLGQGNNEKLFF
cdr3_nt: TGTGCCAGCAGCGCGGATCTTGGACAGGGAAACAATGAAAAACTGTTTTTT

d_call: .
v_call: TRBV3-1/TRBV3-2
j_call: TRBJ1-2
clone_size: .
cdr3_aa: CASSDLASGYYGYTF
cdr3_nt: TGTGCCAGCAGCGACTTAGCCTCTGGGTACTATGGCTACACCTTC

d_call: TRBD1
v_call: TRBV14
j_call: TRBJ1-2
clone_size: .
cdr3_aa: CASSQERGTGALGYTF
cdr3_nt: TGTGCCAGCAGCCAAGAAAGGGGGACAGGGGCCCTCGGCTACACCTTC

d_call: TRBD1
v_call: TRBV27
j_call: TRBJ1-1
clone_size: once
cdr3_aa: CASSLGQGPTEAFF
cdr3_nt: TGTGCCAGCAGTCTGGGACAGGGGCCAACTGAAGCTTTCTTT

d_call: TRBD2
v_call: TRBV6-5
j_call: TRBJ2-1
clone_size: once
cdr3_aa: CASSQLAGGGEQFF
cdr3_nt: TGTGCCAGCAGTCAACTAGCGGGGGGCGGTGAGCAGTTCTTC

d_call: TRBD1
v_call: TRBV27
j_call: TRBJ2-5
clone_size: .
cdr3_aa: CASRGQVQETQYF
cdr3_nt: TGTGCCAGCAGGGGACAGGTCCAAGAGACCCAGTACTTC

d_call: TRBD2
v_call: TRBV23-1
j_call: TRBJ2-1
clone_size: .
cdr3_aa: CASSPTIAGISYNEQFF
cdr3_nt: TGCGCCAGCAGTCCAACGATAGCGGGGATCTCCTACAATGAGCAGTTCTTC

d_call: .
v_call: TRBV10-3
j_call: TRBJ1-1
clone_size: .
cdr3_aa: CAISEQGGVTEAFF
cdr3_nt: TGTGCCATCAGTGAACAGGGAGGGGTCACTGAAGCTTTCTTT

d_call: .
v_call: TRBV5-4
j_call: TRBJ1-4
clone_size: .
cdr3_aa: CASSPGGVGTNEKLFF
cdr3_nt: TGTGCCAGCAGCCCTGGAGGGGTCGGGACTAATGAAAAACTGTTTTTT

d_call: .
v_call: TRBV5-4
j_call: TRBJ1-3
clone_size: .
cdr3_aa: CASSLRASGNTIYF
cdr3_nt: TGTGCCAGCAGTCTGAGGGCATCTGGAAACACCATATATTTT

d_call: .
v_call: TRBV10-1
j_call: TRBJ1-1
clone_size: .
cdr3_aa: CASSQGLETEAFF
cdr3_nt: TGCGCCAGCAGTCAGGGACTAGAAACTGAAGCTTTCTTT

d_call: .
v_call: TRBV19
j_call: TRBJ1-5
clone_size: .
cdr3_aa: CASSIQGGQPQHF
cdr3_nt: TGTGCCAGTAGTATCCAGGGCGGTCAGCCCCAGCATTTT

d_call: TRBD2
v_call: TRBV30
j_call: TRBJ2-3
clone_size: .
cdr3_aa: CAWITQRGGRADTQYF
cdr3_nt: TGTGCCTGGATTACCCAGCGGGGGGGCAGGGCAGATACGCAGTATTTT

d_call: TRBD2
v_call: TRBV6-4
j_call: TRBJ2-7
clone_size: .
cdr3_aa: CASSDGAGLPKYF
cdr3_nt: TGTGCCAGCAGTGACGGGGCGGGACTACCTAAGTACTTC

d_call: .
v_call: TRBV10-3
j_call: TRBJ1-1
clone_size: .
cdr3_aa: CAIRSDGRVEAFF
cdr3_nt: TGTGCCATCAGGTCTGACGGGCGGGTTGAAGCTTTCTTT